This paragraph covers one T cell receptor (beta chain) sequence. The sample originates from a study of cytomegalovirus exposure and HLA in healthy donors. The V gene lost 0 bases and the J gene lost 4 bases, with 7 bases spanning the gap. The CDR3 is made up of 14 amino acids. The germline V gene has CDR1 SGHRS and CDR2 YFSETQ. The PCR was carried out with 60 Vbeta primers and 13 Jbeta primers. Method: immunoSEQ multiplex PCR; TCRdb's copy keeps in-frame clones and lacks some. The sample gives 150,000 or so clones, 80% of which show up once; approximately 1.3% is in the top ten. The chain joins TRBV5-1 to TRBJ1-4; no reliable D call. The sequence was collected from a man in his thirties or forties in good health and CMV-seronegative. The sequencing input was PBMCs. In DNA form, the CDR3 reads TGCGCCAGCAGCTTGGAGACGGGTAATGAAAAACTGTTTTTT. Its translation: CASSLETGNEKLFF.